This T cell receptor (beta chain) appears in the sequencing data of a study of beta chain features in type 1 diabetes. Study-level points and caveats: Sampled from patients, naive, central memory and Treg TCRB repertoires appeared more similar than those sampled from healthy donors. Shortening of TCRB CDR3s, moderate but significant, appeared in all four CD4+ subsets of Type 1 diabetes patients.

Germline CDR1 SGHRS, CDR2 YFSETQ. V dropped 1 base and J dropped 3; count of bases not matched to a gene: 13. The CDR3 spans 19 residues. In regard to this clone: The antigen is unknown.

The authors reverse transcribed all of the isolated RNA, so sequencing captured expressed TCRB transcripts. Using immunoSEQ multiplex PCR, the repertoire was profiled, and TCRdb retains in-frame clones only, with some absent. The sample lists tens of thousands of clones, roughly 70% occurring once. Donors contributed one heparinised blood draw apiece, averaging about 116 mL. Sequencing was carried out using stem cell memory CD4+ T cells from blood. J is TRBJ2-7 and V is TRBV5-1; 13 bases map to TRBD2. This sequence was found in a woman between 40 and 50 years old with type 1 diabetes. This chain's CDR3 is CASSLLGTSGTSLYYEQYF. The CDR3 bases are TGCGCCAGCAGCTTGCTCGGGACTAGCGGGACGAGCCTATACTACGAGCAGTACTTC.